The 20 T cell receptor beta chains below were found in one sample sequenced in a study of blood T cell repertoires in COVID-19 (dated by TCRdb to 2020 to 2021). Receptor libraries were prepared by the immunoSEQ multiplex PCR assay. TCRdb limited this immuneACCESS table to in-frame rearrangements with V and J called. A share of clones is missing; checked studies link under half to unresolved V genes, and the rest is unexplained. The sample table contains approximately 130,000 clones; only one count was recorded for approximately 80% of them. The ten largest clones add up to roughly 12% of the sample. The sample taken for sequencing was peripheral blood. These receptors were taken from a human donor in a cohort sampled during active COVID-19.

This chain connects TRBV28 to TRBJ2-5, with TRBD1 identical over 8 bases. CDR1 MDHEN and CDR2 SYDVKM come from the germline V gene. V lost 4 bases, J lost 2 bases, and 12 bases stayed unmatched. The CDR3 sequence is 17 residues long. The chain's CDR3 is CASSSSGTGDTQETQYF. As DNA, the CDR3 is TGTGCCAGCAGTTCGTCCGGGACAGGTGACACACAAGAGACCCAGTACTTC. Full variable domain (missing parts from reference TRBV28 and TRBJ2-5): DVKVTQSSRYLVKRTGEKVFLECVQDMDHENMFWYRQDPGLGLRLIYFSYDVKMKEKGDIPEGYSVSREKKERFSLILESASTNQTSMYLCASSSSGTGDTQETQYFGPGTRLLVL.

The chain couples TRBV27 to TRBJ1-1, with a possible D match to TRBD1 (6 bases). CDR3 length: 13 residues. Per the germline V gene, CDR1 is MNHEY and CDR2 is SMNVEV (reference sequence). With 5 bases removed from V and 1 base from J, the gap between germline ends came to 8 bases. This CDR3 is CASSPQGNTEAFF. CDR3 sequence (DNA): TGTGCCAGCAGTCCACAGGGGAACACTGAAGCTTTCTTT.

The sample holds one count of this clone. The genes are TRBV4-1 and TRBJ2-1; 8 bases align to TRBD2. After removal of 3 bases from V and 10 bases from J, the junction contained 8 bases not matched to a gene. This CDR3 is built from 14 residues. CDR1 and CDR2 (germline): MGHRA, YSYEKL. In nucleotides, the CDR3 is TGCGCCAGCAGCCATCGGCTAGCGGGCGTAGAGCAGTTCTTC. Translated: CASSHRLAGVEQFF.

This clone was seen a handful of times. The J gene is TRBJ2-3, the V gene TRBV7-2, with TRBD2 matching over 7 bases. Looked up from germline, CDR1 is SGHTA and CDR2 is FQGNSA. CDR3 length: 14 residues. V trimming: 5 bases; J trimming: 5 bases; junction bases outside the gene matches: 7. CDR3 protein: CASSLGGRIDTQYF. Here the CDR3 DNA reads TGTGCCAGCAGCCTGGGAGGGCGTATAGATACGCAGTATTTT.

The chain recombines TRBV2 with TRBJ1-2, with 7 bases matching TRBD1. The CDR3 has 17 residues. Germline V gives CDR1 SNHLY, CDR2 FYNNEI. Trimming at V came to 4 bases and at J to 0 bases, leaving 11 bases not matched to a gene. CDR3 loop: CASSVAMGTDANYGYTF. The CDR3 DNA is TGTGCCAGCAGTGTGGCCATGGGGACAGATGCTAACTATGGCTACACCTTC.

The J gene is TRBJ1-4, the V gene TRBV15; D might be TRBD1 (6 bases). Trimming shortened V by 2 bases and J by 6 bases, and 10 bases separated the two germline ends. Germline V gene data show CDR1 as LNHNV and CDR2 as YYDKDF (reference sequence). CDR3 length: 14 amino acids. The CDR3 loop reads CATSRTGLYEKLFF. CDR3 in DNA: TGTGCCACCAGCAGAACAGGGCTTTATGAAAAACTGTTTTTT.

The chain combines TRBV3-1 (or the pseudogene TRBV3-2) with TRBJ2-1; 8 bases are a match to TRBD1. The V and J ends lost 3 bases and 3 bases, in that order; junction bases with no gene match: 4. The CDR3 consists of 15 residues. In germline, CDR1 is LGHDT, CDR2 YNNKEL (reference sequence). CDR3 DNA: TGTGCCAGCAGCCAGCGGACAGGGTACTACAATGAGCAGTTCTTC. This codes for CASSQRTGYYNEQFF.

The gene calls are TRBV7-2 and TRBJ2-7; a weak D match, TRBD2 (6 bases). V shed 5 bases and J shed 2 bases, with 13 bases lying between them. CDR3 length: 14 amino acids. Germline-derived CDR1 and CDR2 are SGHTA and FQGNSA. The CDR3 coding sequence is TGTGCCAGCAGCGTCGCGGGCGGGGCCTACGAGCAGTACTTC. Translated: CASSVAGGAYEQYF.

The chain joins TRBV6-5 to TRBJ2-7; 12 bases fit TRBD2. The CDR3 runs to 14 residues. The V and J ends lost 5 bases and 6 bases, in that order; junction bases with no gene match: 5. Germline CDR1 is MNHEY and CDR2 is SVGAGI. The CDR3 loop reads CASSNLGLAGEQYF. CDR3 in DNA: TGTGCCAGCAGTAACCTGGGACTAGCGGGCGAGCAGTACTTC.

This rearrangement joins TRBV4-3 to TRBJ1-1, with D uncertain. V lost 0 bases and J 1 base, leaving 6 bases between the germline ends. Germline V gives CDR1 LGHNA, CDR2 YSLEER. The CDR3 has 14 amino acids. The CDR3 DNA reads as TGCGCCAGCAGCCAAGAGGCGGGGAACACTGAAGCTTTCTTT. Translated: CASSQEAGNTEAFF.

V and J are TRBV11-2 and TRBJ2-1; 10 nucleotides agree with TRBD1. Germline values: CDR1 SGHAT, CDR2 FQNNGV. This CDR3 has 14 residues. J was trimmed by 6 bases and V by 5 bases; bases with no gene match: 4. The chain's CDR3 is CASSVGQGSNEQFF. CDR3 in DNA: TGTGCCAGCAGCGTGGGACAGGGGTCCAATGAGCAGTTCTTC.

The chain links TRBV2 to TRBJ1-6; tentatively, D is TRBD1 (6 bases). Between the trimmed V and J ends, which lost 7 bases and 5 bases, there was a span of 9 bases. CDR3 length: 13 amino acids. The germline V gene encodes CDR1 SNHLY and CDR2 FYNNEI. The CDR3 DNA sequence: TGTGCCAGCACCTGGACAGATAATTCACCCCTCCACTTT. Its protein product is CASTWTDNSPLHF. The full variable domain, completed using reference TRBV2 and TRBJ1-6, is EPEVTQTPSHQVTQMGQEVILRCVPISNHLYFYWYRQILGQKVEFLVSFYNNEISEKSEIFDDQFSVERPDGSNFTLKIRSTKLEDSAMYFCASTWTDNSPLHFGNGTRLTVT.

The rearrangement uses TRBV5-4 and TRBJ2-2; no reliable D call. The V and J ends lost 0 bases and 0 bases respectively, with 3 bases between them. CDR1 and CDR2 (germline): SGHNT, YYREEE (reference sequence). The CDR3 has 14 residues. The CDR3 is CASSLDSNTGELFF. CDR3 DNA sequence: TGTGCCAGCAGCTTGGACTCGAACACCGGGGAGCTGTTTTTT.

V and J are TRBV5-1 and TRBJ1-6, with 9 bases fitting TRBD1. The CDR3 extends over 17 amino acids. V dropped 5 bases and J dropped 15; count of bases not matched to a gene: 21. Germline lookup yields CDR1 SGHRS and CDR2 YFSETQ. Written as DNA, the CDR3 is TGCGCCAGCAGGAACACCCCATCCGGGACAGGGCCTGATCTCCTCCACTTT. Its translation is CASRNTPSGTGPDLLHF.

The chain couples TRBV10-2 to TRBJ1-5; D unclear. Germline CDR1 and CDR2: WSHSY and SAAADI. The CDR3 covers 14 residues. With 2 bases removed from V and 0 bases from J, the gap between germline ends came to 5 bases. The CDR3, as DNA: TGCGCCAGCAGTGAGGGACTTAGCAATCAGCCCCAGCATTTT. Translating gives CASSEGLSNQPQHF.

In DNA form, the CDR3 reads TGTGCCAGCAGCGTAGGACAGGGGCAGGAAAAACTGTTTTTT. The encoded protein is CASSVGQGQEKLFF. J is TRBJ1-4 and V is TRBV9; 8 bases align to TRBD1. Germline V gene lookup returns CDR1 SGDLS and CDR2 YYNGEE. The CDR3 has 14 amino acids. The V and J ends lost 0 bases and 8 bases, in that order; junction bases with no gene match: 3.

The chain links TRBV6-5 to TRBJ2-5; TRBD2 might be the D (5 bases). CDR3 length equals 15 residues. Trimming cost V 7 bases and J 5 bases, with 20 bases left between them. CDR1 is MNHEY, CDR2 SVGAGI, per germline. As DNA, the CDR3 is TGTGCCAGCAAGAGCGGCGGAGCCCTCGGGGAGACCCAGTACTTC. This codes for CASKSGGALGETQYF.

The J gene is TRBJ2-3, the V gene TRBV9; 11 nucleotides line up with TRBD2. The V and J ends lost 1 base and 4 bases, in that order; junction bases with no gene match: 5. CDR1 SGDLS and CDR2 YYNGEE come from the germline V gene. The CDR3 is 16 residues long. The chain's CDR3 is CASSVLAGGLPDTQYF. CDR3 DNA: TGTGCCAGCAGCGTACTAGCGGGGGGACTTCCAGATACGCAGTATTTT.

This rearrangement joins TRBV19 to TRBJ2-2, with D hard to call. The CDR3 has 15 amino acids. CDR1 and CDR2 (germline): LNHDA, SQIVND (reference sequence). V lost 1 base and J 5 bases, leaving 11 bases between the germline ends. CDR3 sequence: CASSIGALRTGELFF. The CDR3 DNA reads TGTGCCAGTAGTATAGGAGCCCTGAGGACCGGGGAGCTGTTTTTT.

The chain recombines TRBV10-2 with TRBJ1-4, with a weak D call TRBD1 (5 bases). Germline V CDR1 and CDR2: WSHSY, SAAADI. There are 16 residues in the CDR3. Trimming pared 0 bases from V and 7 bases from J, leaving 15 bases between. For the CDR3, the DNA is TGCGCCAGCAGTGAGTCGGTTGGGGCCCAGGGTGAAAAACTGTTTTTT. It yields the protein CASSESVGAQGEKLFF.